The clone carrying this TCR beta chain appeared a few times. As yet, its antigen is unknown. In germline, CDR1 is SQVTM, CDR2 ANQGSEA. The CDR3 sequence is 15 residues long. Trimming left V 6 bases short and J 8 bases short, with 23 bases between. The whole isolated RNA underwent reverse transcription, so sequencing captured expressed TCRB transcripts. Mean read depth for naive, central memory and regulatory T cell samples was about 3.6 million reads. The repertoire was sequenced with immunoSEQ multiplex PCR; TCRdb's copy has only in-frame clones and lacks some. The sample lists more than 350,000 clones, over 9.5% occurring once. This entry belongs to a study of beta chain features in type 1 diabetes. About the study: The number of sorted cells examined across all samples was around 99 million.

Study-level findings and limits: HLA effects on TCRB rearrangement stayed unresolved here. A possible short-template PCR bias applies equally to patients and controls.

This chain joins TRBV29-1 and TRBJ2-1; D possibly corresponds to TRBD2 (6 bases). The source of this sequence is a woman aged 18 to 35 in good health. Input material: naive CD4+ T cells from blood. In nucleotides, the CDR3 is TGCAGCGTCGCTTCCGGGAGTGATAGATGGGATGAGCAGTTCTTC. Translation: CSVASGSDRWDEQFF.